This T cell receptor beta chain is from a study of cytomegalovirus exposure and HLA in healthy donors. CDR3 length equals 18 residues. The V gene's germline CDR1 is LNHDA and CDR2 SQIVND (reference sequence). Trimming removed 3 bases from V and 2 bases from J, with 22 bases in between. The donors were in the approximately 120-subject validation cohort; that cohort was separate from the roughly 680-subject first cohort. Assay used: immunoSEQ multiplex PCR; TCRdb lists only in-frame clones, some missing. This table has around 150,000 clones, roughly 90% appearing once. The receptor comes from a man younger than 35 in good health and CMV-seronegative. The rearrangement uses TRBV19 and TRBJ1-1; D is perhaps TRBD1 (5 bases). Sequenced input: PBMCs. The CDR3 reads CASSMGGSGLLRNTEAFF. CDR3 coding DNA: TGTGCCAGTAGTATGGGAGGGTCGGGACTTCTGAGAAACACTGAAGCTTTCTTT. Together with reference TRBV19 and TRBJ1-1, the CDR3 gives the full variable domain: DGGITQSPKYLFRKEGQNVTLSCEQNLNHDAMYWYRQDPGQGLRLIYYSQIVNDFQKGDIAEGYSVSREKKESFPLTVTSAQKNPTAFYLCASSMGGSGLLRNTEAFFGQGTRLTVV.